A single sample gave rise to the 14 T cell receptor beta chains below, sequenced in a study of cytomegalovirus exposure and HLA in healthy donors. PCR amplification relied on 60 Vbeta primers (plus 13 Jbeta primers). Sequenced by immunoSEQ multiplex PCR; TCRdb stores in-frame clones only, minus some. The sample has hundreds of thousands of clones, about 89% seen once. Material for sequencing was PBMCs. Receptors were obtained from a woman younger than 30 in good health and CMV-seronegative.

V and J are TRBV29-1 and TRBJ1-1; 7 bases are a match to TRBD1. Germline V gene sequence: CDR1 SQVTM, CDR2 ANQGSEA. Trimming removed 7 bases from V and 2 bases from J; junction bases left unmatched: 13. This CDR3 region has 15 residues. CDR3 bases: TGCAGCGCCCAGCCCGGGGACAGATTAAACACTGAAGCTTTCTTT. It is translated as CSAQPGDRLNTEAFF. Filled out from reference TRBV29-1 and TRBJ1-1, the complete variable domain reads SAVISQKPSRDICQRGTSLTIQCQVDSQVTMMFWYRQQPGQSLTLIATANQGSEATYESGFVIDKFPISRPNLTFSTLTVSNMSPEDSSIYLCSAQPGDRLNTEAFFGQGTRLTVV.

The V gene is TRBV6-4, the J gene TRBJ1-1; 7 nucleotides agree with TRBD1. Germline CDR1 and CDR2: MRHNA and SNTAGT. V gave up 6 bases and J gave up 5 bases; unmatched junction bases: 9. The CDR3 is 14 residues long. The CDR3 coding sequence is TGTGCCAGCAGGGCAGACAGGGTGGGAACTGAAGCTTTCTTT. Translating gives CASRADRVGTEAFF.

This clone appeared once. The genes are TRBV4-3 and TRBJ2-2; weak D call: TRBD2 (7 bases). Between the trimmed V and J ends, which lost 0 bases and 5 bases, there was a span of 28 bases. Germline V gene data show CDR1 as LGHNA and CDR2 as YSLEER. The CDR3 sequence is 21 residues long. Here the CDR3 reads CASSQDWGHNLADQRTGELFF. In DNA form, the CDR3 reads TGCGCCAGCAGCCAAGATTGGGGACATAACCTAGCGGACCAGAGGACCGGGGAGCTGTTTTTT.

The sample holds one count of this clone. The V call is TRBV19, the J call TRBJ1-1; maybe TRBD1 (5 bases). In germline, CDR1 is LNHDA, CDR2 SQIVND (reference sequence). The CDR3 is 14 amino acids. The ends were cut back, 3 bases at V and 3 bases at J, with 11 bases in the middle. Written as DNA, the CDR3 is TGTGCCAGTAGTATTTGGGGCTTGGACACTGAAGCTTTCTTT. This sequence encodes CASSIWGLDTEAFF.

Only a few counts were recorded for this clone. The genes are TRBV6-6 and TRBJ1-5, with 8 bases that match TRBD1. The CDR3 runs 15 residues. Germline V gene sequence: CDR1 MNHNY, CDR2 SVGAGI (reference sequence). J was trimmed by 6 bases and V by 0 bases; bases with no gene match: 4. The CDR3 DNA follows: TGTGCCAGCAGTTACTCGCGGACAGGGCTTCAGCCCCAGCATTTT. Translation gives CASSYSRTGLQPQHF.

The J gene is TRBJ1-2, the V gene TRBV30; 8 nucleotides match TRBD1. V dropped 7 bases and J dropped 7; count of bases not matched to a gene: 23. The CDR3 totals 17 residues. CDR1 is GTSNPN and CDR2 is SVGIG in the germline V gene (reference sequence). This CDR3 is CASDPGTGSLYWVGYTF. The DNA for the CDR3 is TGTGCCTCCGACCCCGGGACAGGCTCTCTCTATTGGGTTGGCTACACCTTC. The whole variable domain, remainder taken from reference TRBV30 and TRBJ1-2, is SQTIHQWPATLVQPVGSPLSLECTVEGTSNPNLYWYRQAAGRGLQLLFYSVGIGQISSEVPQNLSASRPQDRQFILSSKKLLLSDSGFYLCASDPGTGSLYWVGYTFGSGTRLTVV.

The sample holds one count of this clone. The chain has TRBV4-1 and TRBJ2-2, with 9 bases matching TRBD2. The V gene end was trimmed by 4 bases and the J gene end by 7 bases; junction bases not matched to a gene: 13. Germline CDR1 and CDR2: MGHRA and YSYEKL. This CDR3 spans 17 amino acids. For the CDR3, the DNA is TGCGCCAGCAGCCTCCAGACTAGCGGAATAGTAAGCGGGGAGCTGTTTTTT. This codes for CASSLQTSGIVSGELFF.

J is TRBJ1-1 and V is TRBV2, with unresolved D. Trimming removed 8 bases from V and 4 bases from J, with 14 bases in between. Germline V gene sequence: CDR1 SNHLY, CDR2 FYNNEI. The CDR3 covers 13 residues. The CDR3: CASLEREVTEAFF. The CDR3 coding sequence is TGTGCCAGCCTTGAAAGGGAGGTCACTGAAGCTTTCTTT.

The chain combines TRBV5-1 with TRBJ1-2, with a tentative D call TRBD1 (6 bases). The CDR3 totals 13 residues. V lost 4 bases and J 6 bases, leaving 13 bases between the germline ends. Germline V gives CDR1 SGHRS, CDR2 YFSETQ. In DNA, the CDR3 is TGCGCCAGCAGCGCCACAGGGAACGATGGCTACACCTTC. Translating gives CASSATGNDGYTF.

This clone occurred a few times. V is TRBV5-4 and J is TRBJ2-1; 9 nucleotides match TRBD2. V lost 3 bases to trimming and J lost 8 bases; unmatched junction nucleotides: 12. Per germline, CDR1 SGHNT and CDR2 YYREEE (reference sequence). The CDR3 sequence is 16 residues long. CDR3 loop: CASSSGLAQGGHEQFF. As DNA, the CDR3 is TGTGCCAGCAGCTCGGGACTAGCTCAGGGGGGTCATGAGCAGTTCTTC.

The rearrangement uses TRBV5-4 and TRBJ2-3, with 14 bases fitting TRBD2. CDR3 length equals 16 residues. V lost 4 bases and J lost 1; bases outside the gene matches: 2. Germline V CDR1 and CDR2: SGHNT, YYREEE (reference sequence). The CDR3 bases are TGTGCCAGCAGCACGGGACTAGCGGGGGGCACAGATACGCAGTATTTT. Translation gives CASSTGLAGGTDTQYF.

This chain uses TRBV7-2 with TRBJ2-7, with 8 bases matching TRBD2. Germline CDR1 and CDR2: SGHTA and FQGNSA. The CDR3 consists of 14 residues. V dropped 5 bases and J dropped 4; count of bases not matched to a gene: 7. CDR3 in amino acids: CASSVSGRRYEQYF. As DNA, the CDR3 is TGTGCCAGCAGCGTAAGCGGGAGACGTTACGAGCAGTACTTC.

The V gene is TRBV7-8, the J gene TRBJ1-4; D not certain. Trimming took 4 bases from V and 6 from J, leaving 15 bases between them. Germline loops: CDR1 SGHVS, CDR2 FQNEAQ. This CDR3 has 15 residues. In nucleotides, the CDR3 is TGTGCCAGCAGCTCTTTCGGGAAGCAATATGAAAAACTGTTTTTT. It translates to CASSSFGKQYEKLFF.

V and J are TRBV21-1 and TRBJ1-2. TRBV21-1 corresponds to a pseudogene. This CDR3 comprises 11 residues. DNA for the CDR3: TGTGCCAGCATCCTCGGAGACGGCTACACCTTC. It is translated as CASILGDGYTF.